The present entry profiles one TCR beta chain with its context. These data are taken from a study of T cell responses to AZD1222 COVID-19 vaccine. Trimming left V 3 bases short and J 5 bases short, with 13 bases between. The CDR3 is 14 residues long. The germline gives CDR1 MNHNS, CDR2 SASEGT. The assay was immunoSEQ multiplex PCR, and TCRdb's table has in-frame clones only and misses some. This sample yields about 160,000 clones, of which approximately 90% are seen a single time; 1.9% belongs to the top ten. This receptor was taken from an adult in good health. The sequencing here drew on peripheral blood, taken on day 0 of AZD1222 vaccination. The chain employs TRBV6-1 and TRBJ1-2; D may be TRBD1 (6 bases). The CDR3 region is CASSDAGAIYGYTF. CDR3 nucleotides: TGTGCCAGCAGTGACGCAGGGGCCATATATGGCTACACCTTC.